This T cell receptor beta chain came from a study of identical twins (dated by TCRdb to 2015 to 2016). Regarding the complete study: To test whether fetal clonotypes persist, this study deep-sequenced TCR alpha and beta repertoires from monozygotic twins, from unrelated adults of various ages, and from cord blood. Replicate twin experiments were performed at different times using different library preparation protocols to rule out contamination.

General findings and caveats noted by the study authors: Because the same donors could not be followed over many years, the conclusions relied on cross-sectional statistical analysis. In monozygotic twins, out-of-frame TCR alpha sharing was systematically underestimated by recombination models, although the models agreed with sharing between unrelated individuals. In beta out-of-frame sequences, excess twin sharing was weaker, because having fewer shared sequences lowered the signal-to-noise ratio. Invariant T cells such as MAIT and iNKT could partly confound zero-insertion analyses, though diverse VJ usage argued against this for most clonotypes. Abundant cord blood beta clonotypes had fewer insertions, young adult naive repertoires showed a similar but weaker trend, and memory repertoires showed no such trend. Compared with coincidental sharing between unrelated individuals, out-of-frame TCR alpha sequences shared between twins showed an excess of sequences with low generation probability.

This clonotype was detected a few times. The clone's antigen remains unknown. Per-base qualities were not stored, and no clone one base away is much larger. Library construction relied on 5' RACE. The sequencing machine was an Illumina HiSeq 2000. A universal primer binding site was added through template switching, and the final cDNA carried a unique molecular identifier so that TCR cDNA molecules could be counted accurately. First-strand cDNA for TCR alpha and beta chains was synthesized from specific primers in the conserved constant-segment region. To control for contamination, each cDNA library was double barcoded with a SMART-Mk sample barcode plus Illumina barcodes. TruSeq adapter sequences, together with Illumina sample barcodes, were added in two successive PCR steps. The Illumina HiSeq platform was used with custom primers to sequence TCR alpha and beta cDNA libraries. The paper's data handling went like this. MiGEC was used to process raw reads and extract unique molecular identifiers, and MiXCR was used to find CDR3 positions. For each individual, recombination models were inferred using an EM algorithm with the repgenHMM and IGoR tools. Shared clonotype analysis was performed with the tcR package in R, normalizing sharing by the product of cloneset sizes. Out-of-frame nonproductive sequences were analyzed to study raw recombination free of thymic and clonal selection effects. The public sequencing data were trimmed at Q25 with fastp and processed into clonotypes with MiXCR by TCRdb, which kept only in-frame beta chains. A single entry per CDR3 protein holds the most common genes and DNA from its merged rows. These V and J calls derive from TCRdb rather than the authors' analysis. The sample table contains just over 500,000 distinct CDR3 sequences; only one count was recorded for 20% to 25% of them. The ten largest clones take up about 0.99% of the sample.

CDR1 and CDR2 were assigned from the germline V gene as LGHNT and FRNRAP. The trim is 6 bases for V and 0 bases for J, with a gap of 15 bases between the germline ends. There are 16 amino acids in the CDR3, from cysteine to phenylalanine inclusive. The only DNA kept is the CDR3, 48 bases in frame from the first base. Every donor was a healthy Caucasian. Three pairs of female monozygotic twins, all aged about 18 to 29 years, made up the twin cohort. Positive isolation kits from Invitrogen were used to isolate CD4+ and CD8+ T cell populations. These sequences were also reported in another study, on T cells expressing NK-cell markers. The second study's paper adds: Three sorted T-cell subsets (CD3+CD56+NKG2C+, CD3+CD56+NKG2C- and CD3+CD56-NKG2C+) from fewer than 10 donors had their TCR beta-chain repertoires profiled. Among the eight sequenced donors, seven were HCMV-seropositive and one was HCMV-seronegative. To restrict sorting to alphabetaTCR-expressing T cells, an anti-gammadeltaTCR antibody was added in several experiments. In roughly six donors, the dominant CD3+CD56+NKG2C+ clonotypes ranked among the top 10 CD8+ clonotypes, making up roughly 1.0-8% of CD8+ T cells. Those dominant clonotypes were again the most abundant among CD3+CD56-NKG2C+ cells in a few donors, at about 25-65%. It remained unclear whether the expanded NKG2C-expressing T cell clones were specific for HCMV antigens. The eight sequenced donors were randomly selected healthy volunteers, three men and five women. HCMV-specific IgG was detected in serum with a commercial ELISA kit to determine HCMV serostatus. Reads were demultiplexed and grouped by UMI with MIGEC, and clonotypes were assembled and quantified with MiTCR. To exclude erroneous sequences, only TCR cDNA sequences supported by at least two reads were retained. The tcR package was used for downstream repertoire analysis, and clonotypes were matched across fractions by CDR3 nucleotide sequence plus V segment. VDJmatch was used to annotate antigen specificity against VDJdb, with one amino acid substitution in CDR3 permitted.

The sequencing sample was made of CD4+ T cells sorted from blood. The sequence was collected from a woman between 18 and 30 years old in good health. The sequence joins TRBV12-5 to TRBJ1-3, with TRBD1 tentatively as D gene (6 bases match). The bases are TGTGCTAGTGGCCCGCGGGACACTTTCTCTGGAAACACCATATATTTT. Its protein reads: CASGPRDTFSGNTIYF.